This T cell receptor beta chain was profiled in a study of cytomegalovirus exposure and HLA in healthy donors. Notes on the study in general: When a later analysis compared HLA-associated TCR beta chains with equally common others, the HLA-associated chains turned out to be more clonally expanded and to have lower generation probabilities. High specificity and sensitivity for cytomegalovirus status were reported for the classifier. On later analysis, the bulk of CMV-associated TCR beta chains appeared to be HLA-restricted. TCR beta sequences numbering about 17,000 were associated with HLA alleles at 0.05 false discovery rate in a later analysis.

To note about this clone: What it recognizes is unknown.

The CDR3 has 18 residues. The V gene end was trimmed by 4 bases and the J gene end by 2 bases; junction bases not matched to a gene: 8. Per the germline V gene, CDR1 is MDHEN and CDR2 is SYDVKM. The PCR contained 60 Vbeta and 13 Jbeta primers. Sequencing was performed with immunoSEQ multiplex PCR; in TCRdb, only in-frame clones are kept and a portion is missing. Seen here are more than 130,000 clones, roughly 77% observed once, and the top ten hold 2.2%. The chain combines TRBV28 with TRBJ2-3; 14 bases fit TRBD2. The sequenced sample consisted of PBMCs. The sequence derives from a man aged 25 to 40 in good health and CMV-seronegative. CDR3 sequence reads: CASSSGLAGGLITDTQYF. As DNA, the CDR3 is TGTGCCAGCAGTTCCGGACTAGCGGGAGGCTTAATCACAGATACGCAGTATTTT.